Below, 31 T cell receptor beta chains from the same sample are listed, as sequenced in a study of blood T cells in healthy people across ages. Alongside a J-beta primer mix, a sample-barcoded 5' primer served in a second PCR lasting about 7 to 12 cycles. MiXCR, run by TCRdb on the 5' RACE reads, gives a single entry per CDR3 protein. The profile covers 1.5 million or so distinct CDR3 sequences, with roughly 45% appearing a single time and 6.5% to 10% taken by the ten largest. The sequenced material came from blood. The receptors were sampled from a woman aged 18-29 years in good health.

This clonotype was counted only a few times. The rearrangement uses TRBV28 and TRBJ2-2; TRBD1 is a possible D gene (6 bases). This CDR3 is built from 15 residues. CDR1 is MDHEN and CDR2 is SYDVKM in the germline V gene. Trimming shortened V by 5 bases and J by 1 base, and 11 bases separated the two germline ends. The CDR3 DNA reads as TGTGCCAGCAGTGTAGGGGGTCTGAACACCGGGGAGCTGTTTTTT. This gives the protein CASSVGGLNTGELFF.

This clonotype has a handful of counts. This chain links TRBV12-3 or TRBV12-4 with TRBJ2-1; 15 bases are a match to TRBD2. Germline trimming cut 7 bases from V and 0 bases from J; bases unmatched to any gene: 10. The CDR3 loop spans 19 amino acids. In nucleotides, the CDR3 is TGTGCCAGCACCTCGCGCGGACTAGCGGGAGGGCCCTCCTACAATGAGCAGTTCTTC. This translates into CASTSRGLAGGPSYNEQFF.

CDR3 residues: CSAPQYNEQYF. For the CDR3, the DNA is TGCAGTGCCCCGCAGTACAATGAGCAGTACTTC. The chain combines TRBV20-1 with TRBJ2-1; no reliable D call. The J call may be in error: the DNA end matches TRBJ2-7 better. The CDR3 is made up of 11 amino acids. Germline V gives CDR1 DFQATT, CDR2 SNEGSKA (reference sequence).

This clonotype has just a few counts. The junction departs from the called germline gene at one end, perhaps through a read error. The V and J genes are TRBV11-2 and TRBJ1-1; D may be TRBD1 (5 bases). This CDR3 is 14 amino acids long. Germline V lookup: CDR1 SGHAT, CDR2 FQNNGV. CDR3 nucleotides: TGCGCCAGCAGCTTGGGACCGATGAACACTGAAGCTTTCTTT. It is translated as CASSLGPMNTEAFF.

This clonotype occurred a few times. This chain joins TRBV20-1 and TRBJ2-3; D might be TRBD2 (6 bases). Germline loops: CDR1 DFQATT, CDR2 SNEGSKA (reference sequence). V lost 0 bases and J 6 bases, leaving 16 bases between the germline ends. This CDR3 has 15 residues. The CDR3 is CSARDGGAGTDTQYF. The CDR3 nucleotides read TGCAGTGCTAGAGATGGAGGGGCAGGGACGGATACGCAGTATTTT.

The chain recombines TRBV20-1 with TRBJ1-2, with TRBD1 matching over 8 bases. The germline CDR1 and CDR2 sequences are DFQATT and SNEGSKA (reference sequence). The CDR3 loop spans 12 amino acids. Trimming cost V 1 base and J 8 bases; bases outside gene matches: 3. CDR3 in amino acids: CSARVQGEGYTF. The CDR3 DNA sequence: TGCAGTGCTAGAGTACAGGGGGAAGGCTACACCTTC.

In its sample, this clonotype was seen a few times. V is TRBV14 and J is TRBJ2-7; D may be TRBD2 (6 bases). Trimming removed 0 bases at V and 5 bases at J, with 14 bases between. Germline CDR1 SGHDN, CDR2 FVKESK. The CDR3 covers 15 residues. DNA of the CDR3: TGTGCCAGCAGCCAAGATAGTGGAGGGATCGACGAGCAGTACTTC. Protein sequence: CASSQDSGGIDEQYF.

CDR3 protein: CASSGPGTENNEQYF. The CDR3 region has the DNA TGTGCCAGCAGTGGCCCGGGGACAGAAAACAATGAGCAGTACTTC. The chain is built from TRBV28 and TRBJ2-5; 7 bases align to TRBD1. The CDR3 loop spans 15 amino acids. J was trimmed by 11 bases and V by 5 bases; bases with no gene match: 17. Per the germline V gene, CDR1 is MDHEN and CDR2 is SYDVKM.

This clonotype has just a few counts. The rearrangement uses TRBV20-1 and TRBJ2-7; D is undetermined. This CDR3 is 14 amino acids long. The ends were cut back, 3 bases at V and 2 bases at J, with 14 bases in the middle. CDR1 and CDR2 (germline): DFQATT, SNEGSKA (reference sequence). CDR3 in amino acids: CSASQGSQTYEQYF. The CDR3 DNA reads TGCAGTGCTAGTCAAGGATCCCAAACCTACGAGCAGTACTTC.

This clonotype was seen only a few times. The V call is TRBV28, the J call TRBJ1-2; tentatively, D is TRBD1 (6 bases). Trimming removed 7 bases from V and 7 bases from J, with 19 bases in between. Looked up from germline, CDR1 is MDHEN and CDR2 is SYDVKM. The CDR3 has 14 residues. The CDR3 DNA follows: TGTGCCAGCACCATCCCAGGGGCCGCTTTTGGCTACACCTTC. Translating gives CASTIPGAAFGYTF.

This clonotype was seen only a few times. J is TRBJ2-5 and V is TRBV3-1; possibly TRBD1 or TRBD2 for D (6 bases each). The CDR3 totals 15 residues. V lost 5 bases to trimming and J lost 5 bases, with 18 bases between them. The germline gives CDR1 LGHDT, CDR2 YNNKEL (reference sequence). This CDR3 reads CASSLDSIGGETQYF. The CDR3 nucleotides read TGTGCCAGCAGCTTGGACAGTATAGGAGGGGAGACCCAGTACTTC.

This clonotype was seen a few times. The CDR3 sequence: CASSRTRQGFYGYTF. Here the CDR3 DNA reads TGTGCCAGCAGCCGAACTCGACAGGGCTTCTATGGCTACACCTTC. The J gene is TRBJ1-2, the V gene TRBV3-1; 7 nucleotides line up with TRBD1. The V and J ends lost 4 bases and 4 bases, in that order; junction bases with no gene match: 9. The germline gives CDR1 LGHDT, CDR2 YNNKEL (reference sequence). There are 15 residues in the CDR3.

This clonotype was detected a few times. This sequence joins TRBV20-1 and TRBJ2-1; TRBD2 matches at 7 bases. With 1 base clipped from V and 8 bases from J, the junction kept 8 bases outside the gene matches. The CDR3 loop spans 14 amino acids. Germline assignment: CDR1 DFQATT and CDR2 SNEGSKA (reference sequence). The CDR3 DNA follows: TGCAGTGCTAGAGCGGGCGGGGGAGCTGATGAGCAGTTCTTC. Encoded protein: CSARAGGGADEQFF.

About this clonotype: A much larger clone lies one base from this, so it may be a read error. The rearrangement uses TRBV12-3 or TRBV12-4 and TRBJ2-3, with D possibly being TRBD1 or TRBD2 (5 bases each). Trimming took 6 bases from V and 3 from J, leaving 16 bases between them. The CDR3 contains 15 residues. CDR3 region: CASRGRGERTDTQYF. The CDR3 coding sequence is TGTGCCAGCAGAGGTCGGGGCGAAAGGACAGATACGCAGTATTTT.

The chain employs TRBV27 and TRBJ2-7; tentative D call: TRBD1 (6 bases). V was cut by 5 bases and J by 3 bases, with 17 bases left in between. Per the germline V gene, CDR1 is MNHEY and CDR2 is SMNVEV (reference sequence). The CDR3 sequence is 15 residues long. CDR3 nucleotides: TGTGCCAGCAGTCCCACGACAGGAAGGAACTACGAGCAGTACTTC. Translating it yields CASSPTTGRNYEQYF.

This clonotype occurred many times. The chain carries TRBV29-1 and TRBJ2-1, with 12 bases identical to TRBD2. Trimming removed 4 bases from V and 9 bases from J; junction bases left unmatched: 10. This CDR3 is built from 15 residues. Germline CDR1 is SQVTM and CDR2 is ANQGSEA. CDR3 loop: CSVGATSGSHSEQFF. The CDR3 nucleotides read TGCAGCGTTGGAGCGACTAGCGGGAGCCACAGTGAGCAGTTCTTC.

This clonotype has a handful of counts. Mismatch with germline at one junction end may stem from a read error. The V and J genes are TRBV12-3 or TRBV12-4 and TRBJ2-2; 10 positions match TRBD2. This CDR3 contains 13 residues. The CDR3 DNA follows: TGTGCCAGCAGTCTAGCGGGAGCCGGGGAGCTGTTTTTT. Its translation: CASSLAGAGELFF.

The gene calls are TRBV29-1 and TRBJ2-1; weak D call: TRBD1 (5 bases). V was clipped by 4 bases and J by 9 bases, with 13 bases between them. CDR1 is SQVTM, CDR2 ANQGSEA, per germline. The CDR3 contains 12 residues. As DNA, the CDR3 is TGCAGCGTTGTGGGGCTATCCCCTGAGCAGTTCTTC. Translated, it gives CSVVGLSPEQFF.

This clonotype came up many times. The V and J genes are TRBV4-2 and TRBJ2-3; D not certain. The V gene lost 1 base and the J gene lost 0 bases, with 5 bases spanning the gap. The CDR3 is 14 amino acids. CDR1 and CDR2 from the germline V gene are LGHNA and YNFKEQ. CDR3 bases: TGTGCCAGCAGCCAAGTATCCAGCACAGATACGCAGTATTTT. Its translation: CASSQVSSTDTQYF.

This chain links TRBV28 with TRBJ2-7; D perhaps matches TRBD1 (5 bases). Germline lookup yields CDR1 MDHEN and CDR2 SYDVKM. CDR3 length equals 13 residues. Trimming pared 6 bases from V and 0 bases from J, leaving 9 bases between. CDR3 loop: CASSRVDSYEQYF. CDR3 in DNA: TGTGCCAGCAGCAGGGTCGACTCCTACGAGCAGTACTTC.

This clonotype has just a few counts. The V gene is TRBV5-1, the J gene TRBJ2-3; no clear D. This CDR3 region has 16 residues. The V gene's germline CDR1 is SGHRS and CDR2 YFSETQ. Trimming removed 0 bases from V and 0 bases from J, with 11 bases in between. CDR3 region: CASSLAAGISTDTQYF. Written as DNA, the CDR3 is TGCGCCAGCAGCTTGGCTGCCGGAATTAGCACAGATACGCAGTATTTT.

In this sample, this clonotype turned up once. A junction boundary mismatches the germline segment, possibly from a read error. The chain couples TRBV2 to TRBJ2-7; 8 bases fit TRBD1. CDR3 length equals 16 residues. Germline lookup yields CDR1 SNHLY and CDR2 FYNNEI. Here the CDR3 reads CASSGWTGLSSHEQYF. CDR3 DNA sequence: TGTGCCAGCAGTGGTTGGACAGGGCTGAGCTCCCACGAGCAGTACTTC.

This chain links TRBV21-1 with TRBJ2-1; the table calls TRBD2, which could not be checked here. TRBV21-1 is classified as a pseudogene. The CDR3 runs to 14 residues. The DNA for the CDR3 is TGTGCCAGCAGCAACGAGCGGGAGCGGGATGAGCAGTTCTTC. It codes for CASSNERERDEQFF.

This clonotype was counted only a few times. This rearrangement joins TRBV29-1 to TRBJ2-3; D unclear. V was cut by 4 bases and J by 2 bases, with 4 bases left in between. Looked up from germline, CDR1 is SQVTM and CDR2 is ANQGSEA. The CDR3 has 11 residues. The CDR3 nucleotides read TGCAGCGTTGTAGCCACAGATACGCAGTATTTT. It yields the protein CSVVATDTQYF.

J is TRBJ1-2 and V is TRBV30, with D possibly being TRBD1 (5 bases). The CDR3 is 16 amino acids. Germline lookup yields CDR1 GTSNPN and CDR2 SVGIG (reference sequence). The germline V and J ends were trimmed by 1 base and 3 bases, with 18 bases remaining between them. The CDR3 DNA sequence: TGTGCCTGGAGTGCCCCCTCCGGGGGAACCCACTATGGCTACACCTTC. It codes for CAWSAPSGGTHYGYTF.

This chain links TRBV7-2 with TRBJ2-5; 8 bases are shared with TRBD1. CDR3 length: 14 residues. Germline V lookup: CDR1 SGHTA, CDR2 FQGNSA. The V and J ends lost 5 bases and 4 bases, in that order; junction bases with no gene match: 6. The CDR3, as DNA: TGTGCCAGCAGCGGACAGGGAAGGTTAGAGACCCAGTACTTC. It specifies CASSGQGRLETQYF.

The chain employs TRBV28 and TRBJ2-1; D not resolved. Looked up from germline, CDR1 is MDHEN and CDR2 is SYDVKM. The length of the CDR3 is 12 residues. V was pared by 3 bases and J by 5 bases, with 5 bases between. The CDR3 coding sequence is TGTGCCAGCAGTTTCTTTAACAATGAGCAGTTCTTC. Protein sequence: CASSFFNNEQFF.

About this clonotype: A single base separates this from a much larger clone, so it may be a read error. This chain uses TRBV3-1 with TRBJ2-5; D possibly corresponds to TRBD1 (6 bases). The CDR3 spans 15 residues. Germline CDR1 and CDR2: LGHDT and YNNKEL (reference sequence). With 0 bases removed from V and 5 bases from J, the gap between germline ends came to 13 bases. The CDR3 is CASSQDTGPRETQYF. For the CDR3, the DNA is TGTGCCAGCAGCCAAGATACAGGGCCCCGGGAGACCCAGTACTTC.

This clonotype has just a few counts. V and J are TRBV20-1 and TRBJ2-4; D may be TRBD2 (6 bases). The CDR3 contains 14 residues. In germline, CDR1 is DFQATT, CDR2 SNEGSKA (reference sequence). V lost 6 bases to trimming and J lost 0 bases, with 12 bases between them. The CDR3 DNA reads as TGCAGTGCCGCCTGGCGGGAAGCCAAAAACATTCAGTACTTC. This encodes CSAAWREAKNIQYF.

The chain links TRBV20-1 to TRBJ1-5, with 7 bases fitting TRBD1. The ends lost 6 bases at V and 7 bases at J; junction bases unmatched: 6. CDR3 length: 12 residues. The germline CDR1 and CDR2 sequences are DFQATT and SNEGSKA (reference sequence). CDR3 in amino acids: CSAETGNQPQHF. In nucleotides, the CDR3 is TGCAGTGCAGAGACAGGGAACCAGCCCCAGCATTTT.

The chain is built from TRBV20-1 and TRBJ1-1, with 9 bases fitting TRBD1. The CDR3 is made up of 14 amino acids. Unmatched junction bases numbered 7, after V lost 5 bases and J lost 3 bases. Germline-derived CDR1 and CDR2 are DFQATT and SNEGSKA (reference sequence). The CDR3: CSAGNRGRDTEAFF. The CDR3 DNA sequence: TGCAGTGCTGGTAACAGGGGGCGTGACACTGAAGCTTTCTTT.